This T cell receptor (beta chain) originates from a study of low-dose radiotherapy and immunotherapy resistance in tumors (dated by TCRdb to the early 2020s). In terms of the full investigation: Cohort 1 received 0.5 Gy per fraction every 2 weeks, with a prescribed total PTV dose of 6.5 Gy. Patients took aspirin 300 mg orally once daily for four cycles, starting on cycle 1 day 1. In Cohort 2, 1 Gy per fraction was delivered every two weeks, for a total of 13 Gy over 26 weeks. The trial did not randomize participants into treatment groups. Cyclophosphamide 200 mg/m2 was administered intravenously every two weeks, one day before each radiation and immunotherapy administration. Patients were given nivolumab as a 240 mg flat dose every two weeks and ipilimumab at 1 mg/kg every six weeks, with both drugs delivered intravenously. The translational analysis covered eight patients: three from the first dose cohort and the first five from the second dose cohort.

Sequencing took place on an Illumina HiSeq 2500. First-strand cDNA was synthesized with Superscript III and a set of TRAV- and TRBV-specific primers, covering both TCRalpha and TCRbeta chains. TCRs were amplified with Phusion for around 20 PCR cycles, with a constant-region primer paired with the adapter attached to the V primers. The isolated mRNA was amplified using the MessageAmp II aRNA Amplification Kit, with in vitro transcription performed for 15 to 20 hours at 37 degrees C. The Dynabeads mRNA DIRECT Purification Kit was used to isolate mRNA for TCR sequencing. Indexed Illumina adapters were added in a second Phusion PCR of 20 to 30 cycles, after which AMPure XP beads were used to purify the products. On the study's bioinformatics: Custom Perl scripts pooled TCR sequences encoding the same protein, removed out-of-frame sequences and computed each clonotype's abundance. The analysis excluded TCR sequences that were supported by just one read. Among the metrics used to describe the repertoires were Shannon entropy, Gini index, clonality, richness, and the frequency of TCRs shared between repertoires. Through fastp at Q25 and MiXCR, TCRdb rebuilt clones from the public reads, retaining in-frame beta chains. Every distinct CDR3 protein forms one entry, paired with its most common genes and DNA. The V and J calls reflect TCRdb's pipeline rather than the authors' work. The sample includes more than 50,000 distinct CDR3 sequences, with less than 30% observed a single time. Under 7% of the sample is taken by the ten largest.

At least ten counts were recorded for this clonotype. What this receptor recognizes is not known. No quality values exist for individual bases; no much larger clone is one base distant. What this sample's time point label stands for: after trial treatment. This specimen's treatment or condition label, interpreted: LDRT plus nivolumab, ipilimumab, low-dose cyclophosphamide and aspirin (RACIN trial). Donors were enrolled in RACIN, a single-arm phase I dose-escalation trial combining nivolumab, ipilimumab, aspirin, low-dose cyclophosphamide and low-dose radiotherapy. To be eligible, a patient needed to have an advanced solid tumor that was TIL-negative. This specimen was PBMCs, taken after low-dose radiotherapy plus immunotherapy. The receptor comes from a male donor with prostate cancer.

The CDR3 reads as follows: CASSSRTEIVAKNIQYF. The sequence in DNA is TGTGCCAGCAGTTCTCGGACAGAGATTGTAGCCAAAAACATTCAGTACTTC. The chain was built from TRBV28 and TRBJ2-4; the D segment could be TRBD1, given 6 matching bases. The CDR3 goes from the cysteine to the phenylalanine over 17 residues. The CDR3 DNA has 51 bases and is translated from base 1. A distance of 16 bases separates the germline ends of V and J, which lose 4 bases and 0 bases respectively. For CDR1 and CDR2, the germline V gene lists MDHEN and SYDVKM. With all but the CDR3 taken from the reference TRBV28 and TRBJ2-4 genes, the full variable domain is: DVKVTQSSRYLVKRTGEKVFLECVQDMDHENMFWYRQDPGLGLRLIYFSYDVKMKEKGDIPEGYSVSREKKERFSLILESASTNQTSMYLCASSSRTEIVAKNIQYFGAGTRLSVL.